Each of the 29 T cell receptor beta chains below was sequenced from the same sample in a study of shared clonotypes between healthy human individuals. This table comes from immunoSEQ multiplex PCR, and its TCRdb copy is limited to in-frame clones, with some not included. This table holds 2 million to 2.5 million clones, around 95% found once. The specimen was naive CD4+ T cells sorted from blood. Subset indicated: CD45RA+ positively selected. All receptors derive from a man between 18 and 29 years old in good health.

As regards this clone: Other DNA sequences from this sample encode an identical CDR3 as well. The V and J genes are TRBV2 and TRBJ1-1, with no clear D. Trimming shortened V by 6 bases and J by 0 bases, and 8 bases separated the two germline ends. The CDR3 has 13 amino acids. The germline CDR1 and CDR2 sequences are SNHLY and FYNNEI. CDR3 sequence (DNA): TGTGCCAGCAGGGTTCTACTGAACACTGAAGCTTTCTTT. Protein: CASRVLLNTEAFF.

The V call is TRBV6-5, the J call TRBJ2-7; possibly TRBD1 or TRBD2 for D (5 bases each). The germline CDR1 and CDR2 sequences are MNHEY and SVGAGI. This CDR3 region has 15 residues. V was shortened by 6 bases and J by 3 bases, with 18 bases between the two germline ends. The CDR3 loop is CASSPAGTKGYEQYF. For the CDR3, the DNA is TGTGCCAGCAGCCCCGCCGGGACCAAGGGCTACGAGCAGTACTTC.

The rearrangement uses TRBV27 and TRBJ1-5; 8 positions match TRBD1. The length of the CDR3 is 16 residues. Per germline, CDR1 MNHEY and CDR2 SMNVEV (reference sequence). J gave up 4 bases and V 3 bases, and 8 bases lay outside the gene matches. The CDR3 reads CASSFGQGASNQPQHF. The CDR3, as DNA: TGTGCCAGCAGTTTTGGGCAGGGGGCCTCAAATCAGCCCCAGCATTTT.

The J gene is TRBJ1-2, the V gene TRBV6-5; maybe TRBD1 (5 bases). V shed 0 bases and J shed 7 bases, with 18 bases lying between them. The CDR3 has 16 amino acids. Germline CDR1 reads MNHEY; CDR2 reads SVGAGI. CDR3 nucleotide sequence: TGTGCCAGCAGTTACTCGACGCTGGCACAGGCAGGTGGCTACACCTTC. It yields the protein CASSYSTLAQAGGYTF.

This clone occurred once. This rearrangement joins TRBV2 to TRBJ1-6; D uncertain. CDR1 and CDR2 (germline): SNHLY, FYNNEI. The CDR3 totals 11 residues. Trimming left V 6 bases short and J 10 bases short, with 7 bases between. CDR3 sequence: CASRDASPLHF. In DNA form, the CDR3 reads TGTGCCAGCAGAGATGCCTCACCCCTCCACTTT.

CDR3 protein: CASSPSPGLAKNIQYF. CDR3 sequence (DNA): TGTGCCAGCAGCCCCTCCCCGGGGCTAGCCAAAAACATTCAGTACTTC. J is TRBJ2-4 and V is TRBV7-2; D possibly matches TRBD1 or TRBD2 (5 bases each). CDR3 length: 16 amino acids. The ends were cut back, 5 bases at V and 0 bases at J, with 14 bases in the middle. Germline V lookup: CDR1 SGHTA, CDR2 FQGNSA.

This chain uses TRBV6-5 with TRBJ2-7, with D tentatively TRBD2 (6 bases). Germline values: CDR1 MNHEY, CDR2 SVGAGI. V lost 6 bases and J lost 2, with 14 bases in between. CDR3 length: 14 amino acids. CDR3 DNA sequence: TGTGCCAGCAGGGACCCCGGAGGGACCTACGAGCAGTACTTC. It codes for CASRDPGGTYEQYF.

The chain has TRBV20-1 and TRBJ1-1; D gene ambiguous. This CDR3 has 11 residues. The germline CDR1 and CDR2 sequences are DFQATT and SNEGSKA (reference sequence). V shed 5 bases and J shed 5 bases, with 9 bases lying between them. DNA of the CDR3: TGCAGTGCTGCCTGGGGTACTGAAGCTTTCTTT. It specifies CSAAWGTEAFF.

This chain joins TRBV6-5 and TRBJ2-4; D assignment may be TRBD1 or TRBD2 (5 bases each). Trimming pared 6 bases from V and 8 bases from J, leaving 14 bases between. The CDR3 is 13 residues long. CDR1 and CDR2 from the germline V gene are MNHEY and SVGAGI. CDR3 region: CASRRDLADIQYF. DNA of the CDR3: TGTGCCAGCAGGAGGGACCTCGCGGACATTCAGTACTTC.

The chain links TRBV5-6 to TRBJ2-3; TRBD2 aligns across 10 bases. Losses at the gene ends were 1 base for V and 1 base for J; bases not matched to a gene: 3. The CDR3 is 16 residues long. Germline lookup yields CDR1 SGHDT and CDR2 YYEEEE. The chain's CDR3 is CASSLSTSGGTDTQYF. CDR3 DNA: TGTGCCAGCAGCTTGTCTACTAGCGGGGGCACAGATACGCAGTATTTT.

Turning to this clone: This CDR3 is also generated by other DNA sequences in the sample. This chain connects TRBV10-3 to TRBJ2-7; 13 bases fit TRBD2. This CDR3 comprises 14 residues. After removal of 6 bases from V and 2 bases from J, the junction contained 1 base not matched to a gene. Looked up from germline, CDR1 is ENHRY and CDR2 is SYGVKD. The CDR3 nucleotides are TGTGCCATCAGCGGGACTAGCGGGACCTACGAGCAGTACTTC. This codes for CAISGTSGTYEQYF.

On this clone: Other DNA sequences in the same sample also yield this CDR3. J is TRBJ1-5 and V is TRBV28; D is ambiguous. Trimming stripped 2 bases from V and 5 bases from J, with 4 bases between. Germline loops: CDR1 MDHEN, CDR2 SYDVKM. The CDR3 is made up of 12 amino acids. In nucleotides, the CDR3 is TGTGCCAGCAGTTTAGGCTATCAGCCCCAGCATTTT. Translation gives CASSLGYQPQHF.

The chain links TRBV2 to TRBJ1-5; 7 nucleotides line up with TRBD1. In germline, CDR1 is SNHLY, CDR2 FYNNEI. V trimming: 2 bases; J trimming: 10 bases; junction bases outside the gene matches: 8. The CDR3 runs 14 residues. CDR3 sequence reads: CASSENQGVIPQHF. CDR3 in DNA: TGTGCCAGCAGTGAAAATCAGGGGGTAATACCCCAGCATTTT.

This clone was recorded once. V is TRBV6-5 and J is TRBJ2-3, with D tentatively TRBD1 (6 bases). Trimming stripped 6 bases from V and 1 base from J, with 8 bases between. Germline V gives CDR1 MNHEY, CDR2 SVGAGI. The CDR3 spans 13 residues. Written as DNA, the CDR3 is TGTGCCAGCAGGACAGGCCGCACAGATACGCAGTATTTT. It codes for CASRTGRTDTQYF.

Only one count was recorded for this clone. The chain couples TRBV28 to TRBJ2-1; 7 nucleotides line up with TRBD1. This CDR3 has 14 residues. The junction had 7 bases not matched to a gene; V was cut back by 3 bases and J by 8 bases. Per the germline V gene, CDR1 is MDHEN and CDR2 is SYDVKM. CDR3: CASSFFSQGDEQFF. For the CDR3, the DNA is TGTGCCAGCAGTTTTTTTTCCCAGGGGGATGAGCAGTTCTTC.

The chain employs TRBV6-1 and TRBJ1-5; 9 nucleotides line up with TRBD1. With 7 bases clipped from V and 2 bases from J, the junction kept 6 bases outside the gene matches. Germline assignment: CDR1 MNHNS and CDR2 SASEGT. CDR3 length equals 15 residues. DNA for the CDR3: TGTGCCAGCAACACAGGGGGCGCGGGCAATCAGCCCCAGCATTTT. Translation: CASNTGGAGNQPQHF.

The chain carries TRBV30 and TRBJ1-1; D might be TRBD1 (6 bases). The CDR3 is 13 residues long. The germline V gene has CDR1 GTSNPN and CDR2 SVGIG (reference sequence). The V end was cut by 4 bases, the J end by 2 bases, with 11 bases between. CDR3 region: CAWMKGGNTEAFF. DNA for the CDR3: TGTGCCTGGATGAAAGGGGGAAACACTGAAGCTTTCTTT.

With respect to this clone: Other DNA sequences in the same sample also yield this CDR3. V usage is TRBV7-3 and J usage is TRBJ2-1; TRBD1 matches 7 bases. The CDR3 runs to 13 residues. From germline, CDR1 is SGHTA and CDR2 FQGTGA. The trim removed 3 bases at V and 5 bases at J, leaving 1 base unmatched. CDR3 sequence (DNA): TGTGCCAGCAGCTTGGGACAGAACAATGAGCAGTTCTTC. Translation: CASSLGQNNEQFF. The full variable domain, its missing parts supplied by reference TRBV7-3 and TRBJ2-1, is GAGVSQTPSNKVTEKGKYVELRCDPISGHTALYWYRQSLGQGPEFLIYFQGTGAADDSGLPNDRFFAVRPEGSVSTLKIQRTERGDSAVYLCASSLGQNNEQFFGPGTRLTVL.

The chain has TRBV2 and TRBJ2-2; 11 nucleotides match TRBD1. The length of the CDR3 is 15 residues. In germline, CDR1 is SNHLY, CDR2 FYNNEI. After removal of 9 bases from V and 5 bases from J, the junction contained 8 bases not matched to a gene. The CDR3 coding sequence is TGTGCCAGTCGCGTCGGGGACAGGGGGACCGGGGAGCTGTTTTTT. Its protein is CASRVGDRGTGELFF.

The sample holds one count of this clone. The rearrangement joins TRBV28 to TRBJ2-5; 11 bases match TRBD2. The junction had 4 bases not matched to a gene; V was cut back by 1 base and J by 6 bases. The germline gives CDR1 MDHEN, CDR2 SYDVKM. The CDR3 is made up of 15 amino acids. The chain's CDR3 is CASSLSGLAVQTQYF. The CDR3 DNA reads TGTGCCAGCAGTTTATCGGGACTAGCGGTACAGACCCAGTACTTC.

The gene calls are TRBV6-6 and TRBJ2-3, with D unresolved. CDR3 size: 15 residues. CDR1 and CDR2 from the germline V gene are MNHNY and SVGAGI (reference sequence). The V gene lost 2 bases and the J gene lost 0 bases, with 9 bases spanning the gap. Written as DNA, the CDR3 is TGTGCCAGCAGTTACGAAGGTAGTAGCACAGATACGCAGTATTTT. Its translation is CASSYEGSSTDTQYF.

The CDR3: CASSQRIPYGVASTDTQYF. The CDR3 DNA sequence: TGTGCCAGCAGCCAAAGGATCCCTTACGGGGTCGCTAGCACAGATACGCAGTATTTT. The V and J genes are TRBV14 and TRBJ2-3, with a possible D match to TRBD2 (5 bases). Germline-derived CDR1 and CDR2 are SGHDN and FVKESK. V dropped 2 bases and J dropped 0 bases, with 21 bases sitting between them. The length of the CDR3 is 19 residues.

The chain carries TRBV19 and TRBJ1-5; TRBD1 matches at 7 bases. The CDR3 is 14 residues long. V lost 7 bases and J lost 1; bases outside the gene matches: 4. Germline values: CDR1 LNHDA, CDR2 SQIVND (reference sequence). The CDR3 loop is CASNDRVSNQPQHF. The CDR3 DNA reads TGTGCCAGTAACGACAGGGTCAGCAATCAGCCCCAGCATTTT.

The table lists this clone with a count of one. V is TRBV7-9 and J is TRBJ1-2; D ambiguous. This CDR3 is built from 15 residues. V shed 0 bases and J shed 4 bases, with 12 bases lying between them. CDR1 and CDR2 from the germline V gene are SEHNR and FQNEAQ (reference sequence). The CDR3 DNA reads as TGTGCCAGCAGCTTAGCGGATGGCACGGCCTATGGCTACACCTTC. Amino acid sequence: CASSLADGTAYGYTF. The variable domain in full, completed from reference TRBV7-9 and TRBJ1-2, reads DTGVSQNPRHKITKRGQNVTFRCDPISEHNRLYWYRQTLGQGPEFLTYFQNEAQLEKSRLLSDRFSAERPKGSFSTLEIQRTEQGDSAMYLCASSLADGTAYGYTFGSGTRLTVV.

The V call is TRBV12-5, the J call TRBJ1-6, with 7 bases fitting TRBD1. Germline V gene data show CDR1 as LGHNT and CDR2 as FRNRAP. There are 13 residues in the CDR3. J gave up 7 bases and V 6 bases, and 3 bases lay outside the gene matches. The CDR3, as DNA: TGTGCTAGTGGGGGACAGACGAATTCACCCCTCCACTTT. Residues: CASGGQTNSPLHF.

V and J are TRBV18 and TRBJ1-1; tentative D call: TRBD1 (5 bases). Per the germline V gene, CDR1 is KGHSH and CDR2 is LQKENI. The V end lost 3 bases, the J end lost 4 bases, and 9 bases lay between the germline ends. The CDR3 covers 13 residues. CDR3 sequence reads: CASSPGGVTEAFF. The CDR3 nucleotides are TGTGCCAGCTCACCGGGAGGGGTCACTGAAGCTTTCTTT.

Written as DNA, the CDR3 is TGTGCCAGCTCCGAGGGACAGGGTGCTAGGGAGCAGTACTTC. It specifies CASSEGQGAREQYF. The chain recombines TRBV18 with TRBJ2-7; TRBD1 matches 9 bases. With 6 bases clipped from V and 7 bases from J, the junction kept 10 bases outside the gene matches. The CDR3 is 14 amino acids. Germline CDR1 is KGHSH and CDR2 is LQKENI.

V gene TRBV28 combines with J gene TRBJ1-6; unclear D gene. This CDR3 comprises 14 residues. In germline, CDR1 is MDHEN, CDR2 SYDVKM. V was pared by 2 bases and J by 13 bases, with 15 bases between. CDR3 in amino acids: CASSLNGAGGPLHF. In DNA, the CDR3 is TGTGCCAGCAGTTTAAACGGAGCGGGTGGGCCCCTCCACTTT. Full variable domain (outside the CDR3, taken from reference TRBV28 and TRBJ1-6): DVKVTQSSRYLVKRTGEKVFLECVQDMDHENMFWYRQDPGLGLRLIYFSYDVKMKEKGDIPEGYSVSREKKERFSLILESASTNQTSMYLCASSLNGAGGPLHFGNGTRLTVT.

The chain joins TRBV6-7 to TRBJ2-7; 11 bases map to TRBD1. TRBV6-7 is given ORF status, its function remaining uncertain. There are 15 residues in the CDR3. After removal of 8 bases from V and 4 bases from J, the junction contained 10 bases not matched to a gene. CDR3 sequence reads: CASFHPGQGEYEQYF. In DNA, the CDR3 is TGTGCCAGCTTTCACCCGGGACAGGGGGAATACGAGCAGTACTTC.